These 16 T cell receptor beta chains originate from one sample sequenced in a study of blood T cell repertoires in COVID-19. Measured with immunoSEQ multiplex PCR; TCRdb has only the in-frame clones, and not every one. Here the sample spans some 150,000 clones, around 88% being singletons. Sequencing used peripheral blood. The receptors originated from a woman in her fifties or sixties with acute or convalescent COVID-19.

The chain has TRBV6-6 and TRBJ2-6, with D perhaps matching TRBD1 (6 bases). CDR3 length: 17 amino acids. V lost 5 bases to trimming and J lost 0 bases, with 14 bases between them. Per the germline V gene, CDR1 is MNHNY and CDR2 is SVGAGI (reference sequence). Here the CDR3 reads CASSPFTGNSGANVLTF. The CDR3 nucleotides are TGTGCCAGCAGTCCATTTACAGGGAACTCTGGGGCCAACGTCCTGACTTTC.

Worth noting for this clone: Other DNA sequences from this sample encode an identical CDR3 as well. This sequence joins TRBV2 and TRBJ1-1; D remains ambiguous. CDR1 SNHLY and CDR2 FYNNEI come from the germline V gene. The CDR3 is 14 amino acids. Trimming left V 4 bases short and J 0 bases short, with 9 bases between. The CDR3 sequence is CASSVGLLNTEAFF. CDR3 DNA: TGTGCCAGCAGTGTTGGACTCCTGAACACTGAAGCTTTCTTT.

The chain recombines TRBV27 with TRBJ2-5; 9 nucleotides align to TRBD1. Germline CDR1 is MNHEY and CDR2 is SMNVEV (reference sequence). Unmatched junction bases numbered 10, after V lost 5 bases and J lost 6 bases. The CDR3 spans 15 residues. CDR3 coding DNA: TGTGCCAGCAGTCCGGACAGGGGTGGTTTGAAGACCCAGTACTTC. It encodes CASSPDRGGLKTQYF.

This clone was detected once. The chain has TRBV28 and TRBJ1-1, with D uncertain. The length of the CDR3 is 18 residues. The germline V gene has CDR1 MDHEN and CDR2 SYDVKM. Trimming shortened V by 4 bases and J by 2 bases, and 23 bases separated the two germline ends. The CDR3 DNA is TGTGCCAGCAGTTCCATGCGGGCCAAGGCGCAGCGAAACACTGAAGCTTTCTTT. Translation: CASSSMRAKAQRNTEAFF. Full variable domain (rest looked up from reference TRBV28 and TRBJ1-1): DVKVTQSSRYLVKRTGEKVFLECVQDMDHENMFWYRQDPGLGLRLIYFSYDVKMKEKGDIPEGYSVSREKKERFSLILESASTNQTSMYLCASSSMRAKAQRNTEAFFGQGTRLTVV.

The CDR3 bases are TGTGCCAGCAGCTTAGTCTCAGGTCTGAACACTGAAGCTTTCTTT. Protein: CASSLVSGLNTEAFF. V and J are TRBV7-2 and TRBJ1-1; D is undetermined. The CDR3 sequence is 15 residues long. Germline assignment: CDR1 SGHTA and CDR2 FQGNSA. Trimming shortened V by 1 base and J by 0 bases, and 9 bases separated the two germline ends.

The chain is built from TRBV11-2 and TRBJ2-5; TRBD2 is a possible D gene (6 bases). CDR1 and CDR2 (germline): SGHAT, FQNNGV. CDR3 length: 12 amino acids. V shed 4 bases and J shed 5 bases, with 8 bases lying between them. In DNA, the CDR3 is TGTGCCAGCAGCTGGGGGGATGAGACCCAGTACTTC. Amino acids: CASSWGDETQYF. Complete variable domain (other parts from reference TRBV11-2 and TRBJ2-5): EAGVAQSPRYKIIEKRQSVAFWCNPISGHATLYWYQQILGQGPKLLIQFQNNGVVDDSQLPKDRFSAERLKGVDSTLKIQPAKLEDSAVYLCASSWGDETQYFGPGTRLLVL.

The chain combines TRBV24-1 with TRBJ2-1; 11 nucleotides match TRBD1. Looked up from germline, CDR1 is KGHDR and CDR2 is SFDVKD. This CDR3 comprises 15 residues. V lost 7 bases and J lost 8; bases outside the gene matches: 9. In DNA, the CDR3 is TGTGCCACCAGCCTACCGGGACAGGGGGATGATGAGCAGTTCTTC. Translating gives CATSLPGQGDDEQFF.

The genes are TRBV3-1 (or the pseudogene TRBV3-2) and TRBJ1-5, with D possibly being TRBD1 (6 bases). From germline, CDR1 is LGHDT and CDR2 YNNKEL (reference sequence). The V end was cut by 0 bases, the J end by 5 bases, with 8 bases between. This CDR3 contains 14 residues. This CDR3 reads CASSQDGGHQPQHF. CDR3 nucleotides: TGTGCCAGCAGCCAAGATGGGGGCCATCAGCCCCAGCATTTT.

The rearrangement links TRBV11-2 to TRBJ1-2; 9 bases map to TRBD1. J was trimmed by 4 bases and V by 5 bases; bases with no gene match: 5. The CDR3 is 14 residues long. The germline V gene has CDR1 SGHAT and CDR2 FQNNGV. The CDR3 is CASSPSTGGYGYTF. The CDR3 DNA sequence: TGTGCCAGCAGCCCGTCGACAGGGGGCTATGGCTACACCTTC.

This clone was seen only a few times. The chain uses TRBV18 and TRBJ1-6, with 8 bases matching TRBD1. Germline loops: CDR1 KGHSH, CDR2 LQKENI. With 2 bases clipped from V and 10 bases from J, the junction kept 13 bases outside the gene matches. This CDR3 region has 17 residues. This CDR3 reads CASSPNLPTGVGSPLHF. CDR3 nucleotide sequence: TGTGCCAGCTCACCAAACCTCCCGACAGGGGTGGGATCACCCCTCCACTTT.

The chain joins TRBV7-2 to TRBJ1-1; maybe TRBD1 (6 bases). The germline CDR1 and CDR2 sequences are SGHTA and FQGNSA. With 5 bases removed from V and 0 bases from J, the gap between germline ends came to 13 bases. The CDR3 spans 15 residues. The CDR3 is CASSLRTELNTEAFF. The CDR3 DNA sequence: TGTGCCAGCAGCCTGCGGACAGAATTGAACACTGAAGCTTTCTTT.

The gene calls are TRBV2 and TRBJ2-7, with D perhaps TRBD1 (6 bases). Trimming removed 6 bases at V and 0 bases at J, with 18 bases between. Looked up from germline, CDR1 is SNHLY and CDR2 is FYNNEI. The CDR3 consists of 16 residues. CDR3 DNA: TGTGCCAGCAGCGGGCTCAGGGGCACGAGCTCCTACGAGCAGTACTTC. This sequence encodes CASSGLRGTSSYEQYF.

This rearrangement joins TRBV28 to TRBJ1-1, with 7 bases aligning to TRBD1. In germline, CDR1 is MDHEN, CDR2 SYDVKM. The CDR3 contains 16 residues. The V gene end was trimmed by 7 bases and the J gene end by 0 bases; junction bases not matched to a gene: 11. The CDR3 protein is CASTRRTGAMNTEAFF. CDR3 sequence (DNA): TGTGCCAGCACCCGAAGGACAGGTGCCATGAACACTGAAGCTTTCTTT.

The rearrangement links TRBV27 to TRBJ2-7; TRBD1 aligns across 9 bases. Germline loops: CDR1 MNHEY, CDR2 SMNVEV (reference sequence). The CDR3 contains 17 residues. With V trimmed by 1 base and J by 2 bases, 9 bases remained unmatched. CDR3 loop: CASSLLRLRDRAYEQYF. DNA for the CDR3: TGTGCCAGCAGTTTATTAAGGCTACGGGACAGGGCCTACGAGCAGTACTTC.

CDR3 DNA sequence: TGTGCCAGTAGTATAGAACAGGGAAATCAGCCCCAGCATTTT. Protein sequence: CASSIEQGNQPQHF. The chain combines TRBV19 with TRBJ1-5; maybe TRBD1 (6 bases). V was shortened by 0 bases and J by 4 bases, with 7 bases between the two germline ends. The germline V gene has CDR1 LNHDA and CDR2 SQIVND (reference sequence). CDR3 length: 14 amino acids.

This sequence joins TRBV28 and TRBJ1-4; tentative D call: TRBD1 (5 bases). The CDR3 loop spans 15 amino acids. From germline, CDR1 is MDHEN and CDR2 SYDVKM. V dropped 5 bases and J dropped 5 bases, with 15 bases sitting between them. The CDR3 loop is CASSPGILDNEKLFF. CDR3 bases: TGTGCCAGCAGTCCAGGGATCCTCGACAATGAAAAACTGTTTTTT. The variable domain in full, completed from reference TRBV28 and TRBJ1-4, reads DVKVTQSSRYLVKRTGEKVFLECVQDMDHENMFWYRQDPGLGLRLIYFSYDVKMKEKGDIPEGYSVSREKKERFSLILESASTNQTSMYLCASSPGILDNEKLFFGSGTQLSVL.